A single sample is the source of the 5 T cell receptor beta chains below, sequenced in a study. TCRdb re-called the 5' RACE reads through MiXCR, storing one row per CDR3 protein. The sample contains 9,500 to 10,000 distinct CDR3 sequences, around 15% of which appear only once. Treg sorting used a CD4+CD25+CD127-/low gate. Sequencing was carried out using Tregs sorted from blood. The receptors were gathered from a female donor with breast cancer.

The gene calls are TRBV4-3 and TRBJ2-2, with TRBD1 identical over 7 bases. The germline gives CDR1 LGHNA, CDR2 YSLEER. J was trimmed by 0 bases and V by 0 bases; bases with no gene match: 7. The CDR3 spans 18 residues. The CDR3 is CASSQDPLQGSNTGELFF. CDR3 nucleotides: TGCGCCAGCAGCCAAGACCCTTTACAGGGGTCGAACACCGGGGAGCTGTTTTTT.

This clonotype qualifies as medium-sized. V is TRBV21-1 and J is TRBJ1-3. TRBV21-1 is a pseudogene. The CDR3 covers 14 residues. CDR3 in amino acids: CASSKRRESGTIYF. CDR3 nucleotide sequence: TGTGCCAGCAGCAAACGCAGGGAGAGTGGCACCATATATTTT.

This chain connects TRBV7-9 to TRBJ2-1; D is possibly TRBD2 (6 bases). The CDR3 is made up of 17 amino acids. Germline V lookup: CDR1 SEHNR, CDR2 FQNEAQ (reference sequence). V was cut by 4 bases and J by 0 bases, with 16 bases left in between. CDR3 DNA: TGTGCCAGCAGCTCAAGGACTACCAGGTCCTCCTACAATGAGCAGTTCTTC. The encoded protein is CASSSRTTRSSYNEQFF.

This clonotype qualifies as medium-sized. The chain uses TRBV6-2 or TRBV6-3 and TRBJ2-1, with D tentatively TRBD1 (5 bases). CDR3 length: 12 residues. Germline V gene data show CDR1 as MNHEY and CDR2 as SVGEGT. Between the trimmed V and J ends, which lost 5 bases and 16 bases, there was a span of 18 bases. CDR3 in DNA: TGTGCCAGCAGTGGGGCGAGTTCCCTTCGATTCTTC. It encodes CASSGASSLRFF.

Relative to its sample, this clonotype is medium-sized. The J gene is TRBJ2-1, the V gene TRBV20-1; D is undetermined. The length of the CDR3 is 13 residues. Germline V CDR1 and CDR2: DFQATT, SNEGSKA (reference sequence). Trimming pared 2 bases from V and 4 bases from J, leaving 9 bases between. CDR3 sequence (DNA): TGCAGTGCTAGAATGCCAGAATACAATGAGCAGTTCTTC. Translated: CSARMPEYNEQFF.